This T cell receptor beta chain was captured in a study of neurological immune-mediated disorders. This clonotype was observed at least ten times. Its specificity is not known. Germline V gene lookup returns CDR1 SQVTM and CDR2 ANQGSEA. This CDR3 has 13 residues. V dropped 7 bases and J dropped 5 bases, with 17 bases sitting between them. The method for making cDNA was 5'RACE, and it used 10-nucleotide random UMIs. Every sequencing run generated in excess of 180 million TCR-beta sequences. These sequences covered 15-18 subjects. MiXCR was run by TCRdb on the 5' RACE reads, yielding one entry per CDR3 protein. The sample includes 20,000 to 25,000 distinct CDR3 sequences, roughly 15% of them seen just once. Points from the study as a whole: Healthy controls had more TCR clonal expansion than multiple sclerosis, which showed the least, whereas HTLV-1-associated myelopathy showed the most.

Unsorted libraries were prepared from 2 million PBMCs held at -80 C. The chain combines TRBV29-1 with TRBJ2-5; D perhaps matches TRBD1 (5 bases). The sequence was collected from a female donor with HTLV-1-associated myelopathy (HAM/TSP). Sequences were obtained from PBMCs. CDR3 sequence (DNA): TGCAGCGGGGGCGAGCCCCGGACCGAGACCCAGTACTTC. Translation gives CSGGEPRTETQYF.